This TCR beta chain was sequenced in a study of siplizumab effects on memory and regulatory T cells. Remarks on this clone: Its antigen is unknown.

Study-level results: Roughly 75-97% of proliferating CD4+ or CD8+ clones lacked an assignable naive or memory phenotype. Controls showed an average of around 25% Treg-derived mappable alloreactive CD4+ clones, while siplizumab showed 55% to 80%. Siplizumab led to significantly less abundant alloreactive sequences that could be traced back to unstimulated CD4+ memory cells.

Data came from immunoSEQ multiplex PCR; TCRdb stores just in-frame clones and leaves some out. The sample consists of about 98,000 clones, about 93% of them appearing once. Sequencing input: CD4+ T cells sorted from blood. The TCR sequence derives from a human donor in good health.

The CDR3 coding sequence is TGTGCCAGCGGCCGGATCCCTTTGTATAATTCACCCCTCCACTTT. Encoded protein: CASGRIPLYNSPLHF. The chain uses TRBV28 and TRBJ1-6; D unclear. CDR1 is MDHEN, CDR2 SYDVKM, per germline. The CDR3 extends over 15 amino acids. Trimming removed 8 bases at V and 4 bases at J, with 15 bases between.